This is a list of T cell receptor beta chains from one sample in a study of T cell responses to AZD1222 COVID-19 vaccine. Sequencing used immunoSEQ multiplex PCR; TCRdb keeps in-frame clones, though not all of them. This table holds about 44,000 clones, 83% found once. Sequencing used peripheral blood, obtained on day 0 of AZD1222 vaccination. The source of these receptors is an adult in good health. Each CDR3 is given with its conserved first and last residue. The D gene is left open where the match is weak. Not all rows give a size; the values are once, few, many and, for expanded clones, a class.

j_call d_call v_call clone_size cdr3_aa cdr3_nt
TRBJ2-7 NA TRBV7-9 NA CASSLEPTYEQYF TGTGCCAGCAGCTTAGAGCCGACCTACGAGCAGTACTTC
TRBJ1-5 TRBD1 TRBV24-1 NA CATSDRDRKSNQPQHF TGTGCCACCAGTGATCGGGACAGGAAGAGCAATCAGCCCCAGCATTTT
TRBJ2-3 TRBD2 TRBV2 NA CASSRGTRTDTQYF TGTGCCAGCAGTCGCGGGACTAGGACAGATACGCAGTATTTT
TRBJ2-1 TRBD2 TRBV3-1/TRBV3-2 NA CASSQEMGGPYNEQFF TGTGCCAGCAGCCAAGAGATGGGAGGGCCGTACAATGAGCAGTTCTTC
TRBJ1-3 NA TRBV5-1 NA CASSRGGSGNTIYF TGCGCCAGCAGCCGCGGGGGGTCTGGAAACACCATATATTTT
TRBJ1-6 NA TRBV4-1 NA CASSPSLVGTSPLHF TGCGCCAGCAGCCCGAGCTTAGTGGGAACTTCACCCCTCCACTTT
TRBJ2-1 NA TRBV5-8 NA CASSLEGESHNEQFF TGTGCCAGCAGCTTAGAGGGAGAGTCCCACAATGAGCAGTTCTTC
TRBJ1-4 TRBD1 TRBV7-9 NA CASSSLDRVELFF TGTGCCAGCAGCTCCTTAGACAGGGTTGAGCTGTTTTTT
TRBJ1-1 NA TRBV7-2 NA CASSSDRNTEAFF TGTGCCAGCAGCTCCGACAGGAACACTGAAGCTTTCTTT
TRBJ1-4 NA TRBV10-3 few CATLGGDEKLFF TGTGCCACGTTGGGGGGCGATGAAAAACTGTTTTTT
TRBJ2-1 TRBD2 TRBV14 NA CASSQDLLAGGSYNEQFF TGTGCCAGCAGCCAAGATCTACTAGCGGGAGGCTCCTACAATGAGCAGTTCTTC
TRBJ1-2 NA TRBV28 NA CASSSGPGYTF TGTGCCAGCAGTTCTGGGCCTGGCTACACCTTC
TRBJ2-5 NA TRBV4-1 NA CASSQDQSTETQYF TGCGCCAGCAGCCAAGATCAGTCAACAGAGACCCAGTACTTC
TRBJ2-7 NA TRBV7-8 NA CASSYPPSPEQYF TGTGCCAGCAGCTACCCGCCCTCGCCCGAGCAGTACTTC
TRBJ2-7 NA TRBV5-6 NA CASSLGLYYEQYF TGTGCCAGCAGCTTAGGTCTTTACTACGAGCAGTACTTC
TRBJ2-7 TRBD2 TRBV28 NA CASSLWGTSGVYEQYF TGTGCCAGCAGTTTATGGGGGACTAGCGGAGTCTACGAGCAGTACTTC
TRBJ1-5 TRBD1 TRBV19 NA CASSPRQGVYQPQHF TGTGCCAGTAGTCCGAGACAGGGTGTGTATCAGCCCCAGCATTTT
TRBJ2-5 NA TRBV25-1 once CASSKGVLRLETQYF TGTGCCAGCAGTAAGGGGGTTTTGAGATTGGAGACCCAGTACTTC
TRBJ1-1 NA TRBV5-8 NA CASSGLNRVGGMNTEAFF TGTGCCAGCAGCGGGCTAAACAGGGTCGGGGGAATGAACACTGAAGCTTTCTTT
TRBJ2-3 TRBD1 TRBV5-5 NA CASSTDVFGTVRGQYF TGTGCCAGCAGCACGGACGTATTCGGGACAGTTCGCGGGCAGTATTTT
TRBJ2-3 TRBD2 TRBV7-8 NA CASSSQTSGGTDTQYF TGTGCCAGCAGCTCGCAGACTAGCGGGGGCACAGATACGCAGTATTTT
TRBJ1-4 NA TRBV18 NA CASSPDRTGAEKLFF TGTGCCAGCTCACCAGACAGGACTGGTGCTGAAAAACTGTTTTTT
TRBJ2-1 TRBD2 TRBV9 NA CASSVAVGGPANEQFF TGTGCCAGCAGCGTAGCGGTGGGAGGGCCGGCCAATGAGCAGTTCTTC
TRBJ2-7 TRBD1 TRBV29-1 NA CSVELVGQPTYEQYF TGCAGCGTTGAATTGGTGGGACAGCCGACCTACGAGCAGTACTTC
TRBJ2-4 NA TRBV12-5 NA CASGRPGSGFGNIQYF TGTGCTAGTGGTCGTCCCGGGAGCGGTTTCGGAAACATTCAGTACTTC
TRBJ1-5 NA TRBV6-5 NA CASRVGSSSNQPQHF TGTGCCAGCAGAGTGGGGAGTAGCAGCAATCAGCCCCAGCATTTT
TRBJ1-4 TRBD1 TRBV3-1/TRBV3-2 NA CASSHRPGQRNEKLFF TGTGCCAGCAGCCATCGACCGGGACAGCGTAATGAAAAACTGTTTTTT
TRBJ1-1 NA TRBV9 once CASSLQAAWDTEAFF TGTGCCAGCAGCCTCCAGGCCGCATGGGACACTGAAGCTTTCTTT
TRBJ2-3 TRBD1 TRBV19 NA CASRRTGGGADTQYF TGTGCCAGTAGGCGGACAGGGGGTGGGGCAGATACGCAGTATTTT
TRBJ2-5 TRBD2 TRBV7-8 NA CASSFSGRAGETQYF TGTGCCAGCAGCTTTAGCGGGAGGGCCGGGGAGACCCAGTACTTC
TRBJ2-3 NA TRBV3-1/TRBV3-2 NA CASSQPGFRADTQYF TGTGCCAGCAGCCAACCGGGCTTCCGGGCAGATACGCAGTATTTT
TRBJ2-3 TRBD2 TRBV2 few CASSRLAGGVDTQYF TGTGCCAGCAGTCGACTAGCGGGAGGGGTAGATACGCAGTATTTT
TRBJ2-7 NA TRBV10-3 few CAIRRGHEQYF TGTGCCATCAGAAGGGGCCACGAGCAGTACTTC
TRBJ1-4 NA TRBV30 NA CAWSVKWAEEKLFF TGTGCCTGGAGTGTAAAGTGGGCCGAGGAAAAACTGTTTTTT
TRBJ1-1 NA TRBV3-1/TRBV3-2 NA CASSHNTEAFF TGTGCCAGCAGCCACAACACTGAAGCTTTCTTT
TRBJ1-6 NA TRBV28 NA CASSSPGYNSPLHF TGTGCCAGCAGTTCCCCAGGGTATAATTCACCCCTCCACTTT
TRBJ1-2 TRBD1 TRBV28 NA CASTNPTGKDGYTF TGTGCCAGCACTAACCCGACAGGGAAAGACGGCTACACCTTC
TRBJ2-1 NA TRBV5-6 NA CASSLDRGEQFF TGTGCCAGCAGCTTGGATCGGGGGGAGCAGTTCTTC
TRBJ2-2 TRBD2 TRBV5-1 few CASSLDEAGGPAGELFF TGCGCCAGCAGCTTGGACGAAGCGGGAGGGCCGGCCGGGGAGCTGTTTTTT
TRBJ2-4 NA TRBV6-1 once CASSEGGNIQYF TGTGCCAGCAGTGAAGGGGGTAACATTCAGTACTTC
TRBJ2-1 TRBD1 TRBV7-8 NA CASSPDRQNYNEQFF TGTGCCAGCAGCCCGGACAGGCAGAATTACAATGAGCAGTTCTTC
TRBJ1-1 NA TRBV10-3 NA CAISEPGQMAFF TGTGCCATCAGTGAGCCCGGGCAGATGGCTTTCTTT
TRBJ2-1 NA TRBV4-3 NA CASSQEWLASYNEQFF TGCGCCAGCAGCCAAGAGTGGCTAGCCTCCTACAATGAGCAGTTCTTC
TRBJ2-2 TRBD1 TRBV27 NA CASTPGTGDTGELFF TGTGCCAGCACCCCCGGGACAGGGGACACCGGGGAGCTGTTTTTT
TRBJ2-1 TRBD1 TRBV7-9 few CASSSGTGVQYEQFF TGTGCCAGCAGCTCCGGGACAGGGGTTCAATATGAGCAGTTCTTC
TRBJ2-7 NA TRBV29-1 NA CSAAGVSYEQYF TGCAGCGCGGCAGGGGTCTCCTACGAGCAGTACTTC
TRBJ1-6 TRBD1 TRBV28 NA CASSYPVGQGRSPLHF TGTGCCAGCAGTTACCCCGTTGGACAGGGGAGATCACCCCTCCACTTT
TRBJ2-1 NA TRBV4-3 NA CASSQDGMSGGYNEQFF TGCGCCAGCAGCCAAGATGGCATGAGCGGCGGCTACAATGAGCAGTTCTTC
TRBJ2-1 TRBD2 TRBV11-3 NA CASSSWGGAYNEQFF TGTGCCAGCAGCTCCTGGGGGGGGGCCTACAATGAGCAGTTCTTC
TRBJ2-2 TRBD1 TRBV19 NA CASSIVRTGAGELFF TGTGCCAGTAGTATAGTCCGGACAGGCGCCGGGGAGCTGTTTTTT
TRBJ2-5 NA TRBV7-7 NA CASSPIVGVTQETQYF TGTGCTAGCAGCCCGATAGTTGGGGTGACACAAGAGACCCAGTACTTC
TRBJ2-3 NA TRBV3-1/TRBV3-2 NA CASSPGQTSTDTQYF TGTGCCAGCAGCCCAGGACAGACCAGCACAGATACGCAGTATTTT
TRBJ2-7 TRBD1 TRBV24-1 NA CATSEGATYEQYF TGTGCCACCAGCGAGGGGGCCACCTACGAGCAGTACTTC